This T cell receptor beta chain was obtained from a study of shared clonotypes between healthy human individuals. Overall study context: In total, the donors were two women and three men aged 18 to 49.

CDR3 size: 18 residues. Each subset's genomic DNA was split evenly across several immunoSEQ plates. Ten immunoSEQ deep assay plates were used to sequence the DNA of unsorted PBMCs. Profiled with immunoSEQ multiplex PCR; TCRdb holds only in-frame clones, not every one. The sample has a few hundred thousand clones; around 80% are singletons. V is TRBV12-1 and J is TRBJ2-7; the table names TRBD2, a call not compared with the DNA. TRBV12-1 is termed a pseudogene. The sequence came from a woman between 40 and 55 years old in good health. Some clones in this sample may be carry-over from other donors' samples. Sequencing was done on a sample of PBMCs. CDR3 residues: CASSSEHRPRASRYEQYF. CDR3 bases: TGTGCCAGCAGCTCGGAACACCGTCCTCGGGCTAGCCGCTACGAGCAGTACTTC.